This T cell receptor (beta chain) comes out of a study of shared clonotypes between healthy human individuals. From CD4+ cells came CD45RA+ naive and CD45RA-negative memory subsets. Replicate sorted-subset PCRs were loaded with roughly 190 ng DNA, tens of thousands of T cell genomes. Profiling relied on immunoSEQ multiplex PCR, and the TCRdb table lists in-frame clones only, not all of them. This table has 2 million to 2.5 million clones, approximately 95% appearing once. Note on this clone: The antigen remains unidentified.

The CDR3 covers 15 residues. Germline assignment: CDR1 LNHDA and CDR2 SQIVND (reference sequence). V was clipped by 11 bases and J by 5 bases, with 24 bases between them. General study findings and limits: Shared clonotypes: about 5.3% naive CD4, 3.5% to 4% naive CD8, about 2.4% memory CD4, 0.4% to 0.45% memory CD8.

The chain is built from TRBV19 and TRBJ1-2; D is unclear. The sequenced sample consisted of naive CD4+ T cells from PBMCs. The subset here: CD45RA+ positively selected. This sequence was found in a young man in good health. Some clones in this sample may be carry-over from other donors' samples. The CDR3 nucleotides are TGTGCCGCCAGTAATCTCCCAGTAAGTCCTTATGGCTACACCTTC. This gives the protein CAASNLPVSPYGYTF.